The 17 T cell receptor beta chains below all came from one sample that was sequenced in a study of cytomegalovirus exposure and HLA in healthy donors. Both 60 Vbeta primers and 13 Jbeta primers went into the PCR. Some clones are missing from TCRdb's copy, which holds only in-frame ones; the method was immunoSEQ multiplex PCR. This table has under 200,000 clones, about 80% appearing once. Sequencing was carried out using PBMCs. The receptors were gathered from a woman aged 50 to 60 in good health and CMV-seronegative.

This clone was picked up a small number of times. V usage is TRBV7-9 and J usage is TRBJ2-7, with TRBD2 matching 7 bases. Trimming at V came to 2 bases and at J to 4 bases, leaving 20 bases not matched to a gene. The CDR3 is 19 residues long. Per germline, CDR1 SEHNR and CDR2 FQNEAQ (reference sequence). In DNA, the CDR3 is TGTGCCAGCAGCTTACCTAGCGGCTACGGCGGGGGATTCGGATACGAGCAGTACTTC. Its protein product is CASSLPSGYGGGFGYEQYF.

The DNA for the CDR3 is TGTGCCAGCAGTGACCAGACAGGTCCCCTCTATGGCTACACCTTC. It specifies CASSDQTGPLYGYTF. The chain couples TRBV6-1 to TRBJ1-2; tentative D call: TRBD1 (6 bases). Germline values: CDR1 MNHNS, CDR2 SASEGT. The CDR3 spans 15 residues. Trimming removed 3 bases from V and 4 bases from J, with 15 bases in between.

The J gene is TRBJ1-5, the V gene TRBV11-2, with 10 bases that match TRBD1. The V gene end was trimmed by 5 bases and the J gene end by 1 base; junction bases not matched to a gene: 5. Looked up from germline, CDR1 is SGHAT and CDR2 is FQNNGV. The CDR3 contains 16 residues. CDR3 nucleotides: TGTGCCAGCAGCCAGGACAGGGGGAAAAGCAATCAGCCCCAGCATTTT. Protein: CASSQDRGKSNQPQHF.

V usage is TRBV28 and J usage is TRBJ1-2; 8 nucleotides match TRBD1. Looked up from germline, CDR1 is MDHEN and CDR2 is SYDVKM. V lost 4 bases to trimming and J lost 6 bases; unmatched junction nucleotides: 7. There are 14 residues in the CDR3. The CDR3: CASSSPGTGDGYTF. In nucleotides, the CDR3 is TGTGCCAGCAGTTCCCCCGGGACAGGAGATGGCTACACCTTC.

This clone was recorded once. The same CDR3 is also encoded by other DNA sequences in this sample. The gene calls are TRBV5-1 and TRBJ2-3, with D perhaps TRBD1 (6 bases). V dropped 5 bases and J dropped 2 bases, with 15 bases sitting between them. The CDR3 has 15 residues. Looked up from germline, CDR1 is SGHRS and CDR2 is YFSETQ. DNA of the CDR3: TGCGCCAGCAGTCCGGGGACAACGAACACAGATACGCAGTATTTT. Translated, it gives CASSPGTTNTDTQYF.

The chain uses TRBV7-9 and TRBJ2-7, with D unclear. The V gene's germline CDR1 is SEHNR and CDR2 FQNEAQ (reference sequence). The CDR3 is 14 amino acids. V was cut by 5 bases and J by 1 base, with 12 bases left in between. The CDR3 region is CASSPPTLSYEQYF. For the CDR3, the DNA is TGTGCCAGCAGCCCACCGACACTTTCCTACGAGCAGTACTTC.

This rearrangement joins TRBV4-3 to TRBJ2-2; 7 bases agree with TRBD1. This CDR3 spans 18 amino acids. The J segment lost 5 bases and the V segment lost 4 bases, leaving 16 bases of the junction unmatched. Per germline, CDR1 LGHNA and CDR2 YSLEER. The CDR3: CASSPSRQGRGWTGELFF. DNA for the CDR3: TGCGCCAGCAGCCCATCGCGACAGGGTAGGGGGTGGACCGGGGAGCTGTTTTTT.

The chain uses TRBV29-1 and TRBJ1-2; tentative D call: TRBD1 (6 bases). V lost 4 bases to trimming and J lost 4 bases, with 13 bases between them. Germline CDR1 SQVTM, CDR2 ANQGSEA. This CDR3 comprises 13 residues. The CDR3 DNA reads TGCAGCGTTGCTCAGGGGATTAGCTATGGCTACACCTTC. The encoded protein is CSVAQGISYGYTF.

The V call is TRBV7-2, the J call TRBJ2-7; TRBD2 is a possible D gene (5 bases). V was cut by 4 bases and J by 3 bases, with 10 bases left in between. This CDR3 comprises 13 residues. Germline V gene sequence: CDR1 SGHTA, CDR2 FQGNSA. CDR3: CASSSRGIYEQYF. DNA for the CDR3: TGTGCCAGCAGCTCCCGGGGAATCTACGAGCAGTACTTC.

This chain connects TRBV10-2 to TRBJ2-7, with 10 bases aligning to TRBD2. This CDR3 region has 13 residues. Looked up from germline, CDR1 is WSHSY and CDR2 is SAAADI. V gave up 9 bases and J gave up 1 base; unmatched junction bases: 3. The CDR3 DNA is TGCGCCAGTGAGCGGGGGGGTTCCTACGAGCAGTACTTC. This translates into CASERGGSYEQYF.

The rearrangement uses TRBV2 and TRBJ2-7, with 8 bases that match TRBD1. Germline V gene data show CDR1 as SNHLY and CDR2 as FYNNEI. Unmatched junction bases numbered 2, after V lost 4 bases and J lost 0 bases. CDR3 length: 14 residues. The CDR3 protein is CASSAQGASYEQYF. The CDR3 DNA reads TGTGCCAGCAGTGCTCAGGGGGCCTCCTACGAGCAGTACTTC.

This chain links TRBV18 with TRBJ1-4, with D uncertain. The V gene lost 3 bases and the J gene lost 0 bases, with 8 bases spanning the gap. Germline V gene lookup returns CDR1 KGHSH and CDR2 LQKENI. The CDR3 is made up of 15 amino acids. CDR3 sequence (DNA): TGTGCCAGCTCACCTACGGGAGCAACTAATGAAAAACTGTTTTTT. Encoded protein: CASSPTGATNEKLFF.

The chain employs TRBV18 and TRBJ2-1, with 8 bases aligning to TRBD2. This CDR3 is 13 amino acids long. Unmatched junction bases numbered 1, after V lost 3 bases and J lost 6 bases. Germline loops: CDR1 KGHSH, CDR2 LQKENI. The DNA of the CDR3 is TGTGCCAGCTCACCCGGGAGGGCCAATGAGCAGTTCTTC. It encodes CASSPGRANEQFF.

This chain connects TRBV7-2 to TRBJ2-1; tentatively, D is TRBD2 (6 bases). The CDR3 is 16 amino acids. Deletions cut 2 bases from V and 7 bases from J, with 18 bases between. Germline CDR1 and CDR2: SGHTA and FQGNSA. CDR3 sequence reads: CASSLFFGAGRNEQFF. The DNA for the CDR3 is TGTGCCAGCAGCTTATTCTTTGGGGCGGGGAGAAATGAGCAGTTCTTC.

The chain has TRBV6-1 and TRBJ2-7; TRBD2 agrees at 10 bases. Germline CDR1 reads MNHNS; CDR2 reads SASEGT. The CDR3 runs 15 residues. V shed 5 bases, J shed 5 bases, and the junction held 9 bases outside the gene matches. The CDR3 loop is CASSITSGTPHEQYF. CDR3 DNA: TGTGCCAGCAGTATTACTAGCGGGACGCCCCACGAGCAGTACTTC.

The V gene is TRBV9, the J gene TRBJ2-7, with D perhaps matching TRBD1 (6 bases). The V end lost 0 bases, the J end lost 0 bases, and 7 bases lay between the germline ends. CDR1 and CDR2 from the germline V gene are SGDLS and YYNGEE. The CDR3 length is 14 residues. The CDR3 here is CASSVGDNSYEQYF. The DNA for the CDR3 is TGTGCCAGCAGCGTAGGGGACAACTCCTACGAGCAGTACTTC.

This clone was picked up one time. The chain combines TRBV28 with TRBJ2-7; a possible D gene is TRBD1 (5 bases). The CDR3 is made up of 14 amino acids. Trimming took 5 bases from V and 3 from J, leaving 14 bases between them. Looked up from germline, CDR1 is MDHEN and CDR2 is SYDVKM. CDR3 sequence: CASSVGRDRYEQYF. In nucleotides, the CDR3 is TGTGCCAGCAGTGTAGGCAGGGATCGCTACGAGCAGTACTTC.